Below, 28 T cell receptor beta chains from the same sample are listed, as sequenced in a study of CD8 T cells in Susac syndrome. It was with random hexamers that 0.5 to 1 ug RNA was reverse transcribed. Via MiXCR, TCRdb re-called the immunoSEQ multiplex PCR reads, giving one row per CDR3 protein. The data contain 250,000 to 300,000 distinct CDR3 sequences, approximately 85% of them singletons. The sequenced sample was CD8+ T cells from PBMCs. Every receptor here comes from a human donor with multiple sclerosis.

The V call is TRBV11-2, the J call TRBJ2-7; D might be TRBD2 (5 bases). V lost 5 bases and J lost 7, with 18 bases in between. Per germline, CDR1 SGHAT and CDR2 FQNNGV. The CDR3 has 14 residues. CDR3 in amino acids: CASSAPGMGVEQYF. The CDR3 bases are TGTGCCAGCAGCGCCCCCGGGATGGGAGTGGAGCAGTACTTC.

This clonotype was detected only a few times. V and J are TRBV6-1 and TRBJ2-7; D unclear. This CDR3 is 14 amino acids long. Trimming cost V 6 bases and J 3 bases, with 15 bases left between them. CDR1 is MNHNS and CDR2 is SASEGT in the germline V gene. CDR3 nucleotide sequence: TGTGCCAGCAGAGAGTCCCAGGTGTTCTACGAGCAGTACTTC. Its protein is CASRESQVFYEQYF.

Only one count was recorded for this clonotype. The V and J genes are TRBV28 and TRBJ2-3; 9 bases align to TRBD2. V lost 6 bases to trimming and J lost 3 bases; unmatched junction nucleotides: 13. Germline CDR1 reads MDHEN; CDR2 reads SYDVKM. The CDR3 contains 17 residues. The DNA of the CDR3 is TGTGCCAGCAGACCTTCCGCACTAGCGGGCCTAACAGATACGCAGTATTTT. It translates to CASRPSALAGLTDTQYF.

The rearrangement joins TRBV28 to TRBJ2-5; D may be TRBD1 (6 bases). Per germline, CDR1 MDHEN and CDR2 SYDVKM. Trimming cost V 7 bases and J 7 bases, with 22 bases left between them. The CDR3 totals 15 residues. CDR3 region: CASTPGSGEGGTQYF. The CDR3 DNA follows: TGTGCCAGCACCCCGGGCAGTGGGGAAGGGGGGACCCAGTACTTC.

The chain is built from TRBV11-2 and TRBJ2-2, with D maybe TRBD2 (6 bases). CDR1 is SGHAT and CDR2 is FQNNGV in the germline V gene. The CDR3 extends over 16 amino acids. Trimming removed 5 bases at V and 0 bases at J, with 13 bases between. The CDR3 bases are TGTGCCAGCAGCCCTGGGACTTTGACGAACACCGGGGAGCTGTTTTTT. Protein: CASSPGTLTNTGELFF.

This CDR3 reads CASSVEVGLSTDTQYF. CDR3 sequence (DNA): TGTGCCAGCAGCGTAGAAGTCGGGCTTAGCACAGATACGCAGTATTTT. V usage is TRBV9 and J usage is TRBJ2-3; D unresolved. CDR3 length: 16 amino acids. Trimming pared 0 bases from V and 0 bases from J, leaving 11 bases between. CDR1 and CDR2 from the germline V gene are SGDLS and YYNGEE.

This clonotype showed up just once. This sequence joins TRBV30 and TRBJ2-7, with D perhaps matching TRBD1 (8 bases). Germline lookup yields CDR1 GTSNPN and CDR2 SVGIG (reference sequence). The CDR3 runs 15 residues. Trimming stripped 3 bases from V and 3 bases from J, with 18 bases between. Here the CDR3 reads CAWSGGTGAYYEQYF. CDR3 bases: TGTGCCTGGAGCGGGGGGACAGGCGCATACTACGAGCAGTACTTC.

The CDR3 coding sequence is TGTGCCAGCTCACCTTCAACGGGACTAGCGGGAGGACTCTCCTACGAGCAGTACTTC. Translated: CASSPSTGLAGGLSYEQYF. The V call is TRBV18, the J call TRBJ2-7, with 15 bases matching TRBD2. CDR1 is KGHSH and CDR2 is LQKENI in the germline V gene. This CDR3 contains 19 residues. V shed 3 bases and J 0 bases; nucleotides not matched to a gene: 9.

In DNA, the CDR3 is TGTGCCAGCAGCTTCACAGGGTTTCCAGATACGCAGTATTTT. Translating gives CASSFTGFPDTQYF. The J gene is TRBJ2-3, the V gene TRBV7-3; a possible D gene is TRBD1 (6 bases). V lost 3 bases and J lost 4, with 11 bases in between. Germline values: CDR1 SGHTA, CDR2 FQGTGA. This CDR3 region has 14 residues.

In DNA, the CDR3 is TGCAGCGTTGAAGGGACCGTGCAAGAGACCCAGTACTTC. Translating it yields CSVEGTVQETQYF. V gene TRBV29-1 combines with J gene TRBJ2-5; unclear D gene. This CDR3 has 13 amino acids. Trimming cost V 1 base and J 2 bases, with 8 bases left between them. Germline-derived CDR1 and CDR2 are SQVTM and ANQGSEA.

V gene TRBV28 combines with J gene TRBJ1-1; 10 bases are a match to TRBD1. The CDR3 loop spans 15 amino acids. Germline assignment: CDR1 MDHEN and CDR2 SYDVKM. V shed 11 bases, J shed 4 bases, and the junction held 13 bases outside the gene matches. CDR3 amino acids: CAGSSDRGLATEAFF. For the CDR3, the DNA is TGTGCCGGCTCGAGCGACAGGGGGCTTGCCACTGAAGCTTTCTTT.

The CDR3 reads CASRSLAKNIQYF. The CDR3 nucleotides are TGTGCCAGCAGAAGTCTAGCCAAAAACATTCAGTACTTC. The chain recombines TRBV12-3 or TRBV12-4 with TRBJ2-4; D unclear. Trimming stripped 6 bases from V and 0 bases from J, with 6 bases between. CDR3 length: 13 amino acids.

The chain joins TRBV7-2 to TRBJ2-5, with D perhaps matching TRBD2 (6 bases). This CDR3 comprises 16 residues. From germline, CDR1 is SGHTA and CDR2 FQGNSA. Trimming took 0 bases from V and 1 from J, leaving 12 bases between them. The CDR3 sequence is CASSLAPGGVQETQYF. The CDR3 region has the DNA TGTGCCAGCAGCTTAGCCCCTGGAGGGGTCCAAGAGACCCAGTACTTC.

The chain has TRBV9 and TRBJ1-4; D unresolved. The CDR3 sequence is 14 residues long. V was cut by 3 bases and J by 3 bases, with 9 bases left in between. From germline, CDR1 is SGDLS and CDR2 YYNGEE. The CDR3, as DNA: TGTGCCAGCAGCGATGGGCAGCCTAATGAAAAACTGTTTTTT. Translated: CASSDGQPNEKLFF.

This chain joins TRBV6-5 and TRBJ2-5; 10 nucleotides align to TRBD2. Germline V gene sequence: CDR1 MNHEY, CDR2 SVGAGI. The CDR3 has 18 amino acids. J was trimmed by 1 base and V by 0 bases; bases with no gene match: 8. This CDR3 is CASSYSPTLAGGQETQYF. The CDR3 coding sequence is TGTGCCAGCAGTTACTCCCCTACCTTAGCGGGAGGCCAAGAGACCCAGTACTTC.

This chain uses TRBV7-6 with TRBJ2-1; 7 bases match TRBD1. V shed 1 base and J 4 bases; nucleotides not matched to a gene: 4. This CDR3 is built from 15 residues. Germline values: CDR1 SGHVS, CDR2 FNYEAQ. This chain's CDR3 is CASSLGDSLYNEQFF. CDR3 bases: TGTGCCAGCAGCTTAGGGGACAGTTTATACAATGAGCAGTTCTTC.

This clonotype appeared once. The chain employs TRBV30 and TRBJ2-6; the D is unclear. Germline CDR1 and CDR2: GTSNPN and SVGIG (reference sequence). The CDR3 totals 14 residues. The V end was cut by 5 bases, the J end by 4 bases, with 12 bases between. The chain's CDR3 is CAWELGAGANVLTF. As DNA, the CDR3 is TGTGCCTGGGAATTGGGTGCAGGGGCCAACGTCCTGACTTTC.

The chain recombines TRBV29-1 with TRBJ2-7; 9 bases are a match to TRBD2. Germline CDR1 and CDR2: SQVTM and ANQGSEA. This CDR3 has 16 residues. V dropped 3 bases and J dropped 3; count of bases not matched to a gene: 12. CDR3 DNA: TGCAGCGTTGAGCTTTCCCTAGCGGGACCTTTCTACGAGCAGTACTTC. It codes for CSVELSLAGPFYEQYF.

The chain joins TRBV6-5 to TRBJ2-1; D not resolved. The CDR3 loop spans 15 amino acids. V dropped 0 bases and J dropped 0 bases, with 6 bases sitting between them. Germline V gives CDR1 MNHEY, CDR2 SVGAGI. The CDR3 DNA sequence: TGTGCCAGCAGTTACTCAGGGTACTCCTACAATGAGCAGTTCTTC. Translated: CASSYSGYSYNEQFF.

This chain connects TRBV12-3 or TRBV12-4 to TRBJ2-3; TRBD2 matches 9 bases. The CDR3 spans 14 residues. V dropped 5 bases and J dropped 6; count of bases not matched to a gene: 6. CDR3 loop: CASSHSGSADTQYF. The CDR3 region has the DNA TGTGCCAGCAGTCATAGCGGGAGCGCCGATACGCAGTATTTT.

The rearrangement uses TRBV27 and TRBJ2-7, with TRBD2 matching 9 bases. The V gene end was trimmed by 6 bases and the J gene end by 3 bases; junction bases not matched to a gene: 6. The CDR3 spans 14 residues. The germline V gene has CDR1 MNHEY and CDR2 SMNVEV (reference sequence). DNA of the CDR3: TGTGCCAGCAGGCTAGCGGGGACCCTCTACGAGCAGTACTTC. This codes for CASRLAGTLYEQYF.

The DNA of the CDR3 is TGTGCCAGCAGTTACCCCCCATTGGCTACTTTCTACGAGCAGTACTTC. Translation: CASSYPPLATFYEQYF. This chain connects TRBV6-2 or TRBV6-3 to TRBJ2-7, with D unresolved. V was clipped by 2 bases and J by 3 bases, with 17 bases between them. There are 16 residues in the CDR3. From germline, CDR1 is MNHEY and CDR2 SVGEGT.

The chain joins TRBV9 to TRBJ2-7, with D perhaps matching TRBD2 (6 bases). V lost 0 bases to trimming and J lost 0 bases, with 13 bases between them. In germline, CDR1 is SGDLS, CDR2 YYNGEE. CDR3 length: 16 residues. The DNA of the CDR3 is TGTGCCAGCAGCGTAGCCAGCGGGCCCGACTCCTACGAGCAGTACTTC. Translation: CASSVASGPDSYEQYF.

In this sample, this clonotype turned up once. The chain uses TRBV4-1 and TRBJ1-1; TRBD1 agrees at 7 bases. There are 14 residues in the CDR3. Trimming removed 5 bases from V and 1 base from J; junction bases left unmatched: 4. CDR1 and CDR2 (germline): MGHRA, YSYEKL. CDR3 sequence (DNA): TGCGCCAGCAGCGGACACAGGGGGAACACTGAAGCTTTCTTT. Amino acid sequence: CASSGHRGNTEAFF.

The rearrangement links TRBV5-1 to TRBJ2-5; 9 nucleotides agree with TRBD1. The V gene end was trimmed by 4 bases and the J gene end by 5 bases; junction bases not matched to a gene: 6. The CDR3 is made up of 14 amino acids. The germline CDR1 and CDR2 sequences are SGHRS and YFSETQ. CDR3: CASSRTGDMETQYF. The CDR3 DNA follows: TGCGCCAGCAGCCGGACAGGGGATATGGAGACCCAGTACTTC.

V usage is TRBV6-1 and J usage is TRBJ1-1; 12 bases are a match to TRBD1. The CDR3 spans 17 residues. Looked up from germline, CDR1 is MNHNS and CDR2 is SASEGT. V was clipped by 5 bases and J by 4 bases; unmatched bases: 11. CDR3 nucleotide sequence: TGTGCCAGCAGTCCTGGGACAGGGGGCGTGGGGACCACTGAAGCTTTCTTT. Translating it yields CASSPGTGGVGTTEAFF.

J is TRBJ2-7 and V is TRBV28; 10 bases map to TRBD2. The CDR3 length is 15 residues. Trimming cost V 4 bases and J 6 bases; bases outside gene matches: 9. Looked up from germline, CDR1 is MDHEN and CDR2 is SYDVKM. Written as DNA, the CDR3 is TGTGCCAGCAGTTCGACCGGGACTAGCGTAGGCGAGCAGTACTTC. This translates into CASSSTGTSVGEQYF.

The V and J genes are TRBV9 and TRBJ2-3, with D perhaps TRBD1 (5 bases). The germline V gene encodes CDR1 SGDLS and CDR2 YYNGEE. The CDR3 length is 14 residues. V lost 6 bases, J lost 2 bases, and 13 bases lay in between. The CDR3 spells CASNRGRATDTQYF. The CDR3 bases are TGTGCCAGCAATCGTGGCAGGGCCACAGATACGCAGTATTTT.